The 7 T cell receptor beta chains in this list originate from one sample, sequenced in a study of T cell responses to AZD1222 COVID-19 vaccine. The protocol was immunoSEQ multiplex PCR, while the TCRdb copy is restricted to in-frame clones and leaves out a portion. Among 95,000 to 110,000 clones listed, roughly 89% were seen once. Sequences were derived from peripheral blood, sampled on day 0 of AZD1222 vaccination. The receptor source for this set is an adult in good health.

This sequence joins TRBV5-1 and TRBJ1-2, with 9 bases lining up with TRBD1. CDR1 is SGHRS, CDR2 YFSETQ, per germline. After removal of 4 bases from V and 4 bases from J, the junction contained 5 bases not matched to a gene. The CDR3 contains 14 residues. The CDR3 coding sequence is TGCGCCAGCAGCCGACAGGGGGGCGCCTATGGCTACACCTTC. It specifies CASSRQGGAYGYTF.

The CDR3 coding sequence is TGTGCCAGCAGTTCCCGGCACGGGTCTGAAGCTTTCTTT. It encodes CASSSRHGSEAFF. The chain has TRBV7-2 and TRBJ1-1; D is unclear. V lost 6 bases, J lost 6 bases, and 14 bases lay in between. Germline V CDR1 and CDR2: SGHTA, FQGNSA. The CDR3 is 13 amino acids.

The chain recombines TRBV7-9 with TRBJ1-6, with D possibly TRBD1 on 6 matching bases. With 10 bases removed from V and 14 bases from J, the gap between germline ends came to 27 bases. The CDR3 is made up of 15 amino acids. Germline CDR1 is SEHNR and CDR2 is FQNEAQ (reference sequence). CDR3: CATQLMEDSIGALHF. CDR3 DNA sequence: TGTGCCACCCAGCTTATGGAGGACAGTATAGGAGCCCTCCACTTT.

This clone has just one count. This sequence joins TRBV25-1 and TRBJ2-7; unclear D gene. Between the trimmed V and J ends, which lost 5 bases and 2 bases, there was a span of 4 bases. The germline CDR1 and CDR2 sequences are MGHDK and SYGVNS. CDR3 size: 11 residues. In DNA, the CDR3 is TGTGCCAGCAGTAAGGCCTACGAGCAGTACTTC. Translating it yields CASSKAYEQYF.

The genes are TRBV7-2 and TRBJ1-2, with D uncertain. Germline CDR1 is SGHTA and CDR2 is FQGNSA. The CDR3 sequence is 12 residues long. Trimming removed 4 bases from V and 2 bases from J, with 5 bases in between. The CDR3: CASSSTNYGYTF. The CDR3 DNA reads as TGTGCCAGCAGCTCCACAAACTATGGCTACACCTTC.

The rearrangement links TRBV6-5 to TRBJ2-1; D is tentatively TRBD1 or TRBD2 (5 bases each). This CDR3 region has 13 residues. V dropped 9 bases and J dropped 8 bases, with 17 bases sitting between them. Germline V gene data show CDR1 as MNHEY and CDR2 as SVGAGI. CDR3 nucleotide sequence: TGTGCCAGTTCTCCGGGACCTTGGGATGAGCAGTTCTTC. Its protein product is CASSPGPWDEQFF.

CDR3 protein: CASSYPRNTEAFF. The CDR3, as DNA: TGTGCCAGCAGTTATCCCAGGAACACTGAAGCTTTCTTT. V is TRBV6-5 and J is TRBJ1-1, with D hard to call. The CDR3 extends over 13 amino acids. Trimming left V 3 bases short and J 1 base short, with 6 bases between. Per germline, CDR1 MNHEY and CDR2 SVGAGI.